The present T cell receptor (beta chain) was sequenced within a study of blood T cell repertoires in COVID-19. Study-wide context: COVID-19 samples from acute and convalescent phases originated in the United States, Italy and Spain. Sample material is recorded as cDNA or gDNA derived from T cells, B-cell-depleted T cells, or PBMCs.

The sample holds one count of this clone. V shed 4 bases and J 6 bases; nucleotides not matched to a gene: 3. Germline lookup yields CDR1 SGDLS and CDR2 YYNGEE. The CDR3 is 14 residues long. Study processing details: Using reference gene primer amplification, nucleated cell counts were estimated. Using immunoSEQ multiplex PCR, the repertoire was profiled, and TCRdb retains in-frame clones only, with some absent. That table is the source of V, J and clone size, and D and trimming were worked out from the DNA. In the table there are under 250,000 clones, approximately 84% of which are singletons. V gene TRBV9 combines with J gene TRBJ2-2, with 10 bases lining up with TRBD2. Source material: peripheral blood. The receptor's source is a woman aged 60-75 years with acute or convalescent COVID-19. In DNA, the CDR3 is TGTGCCAGCAGCATACTAGCGGGGTCCGGGGAGCTGTTTTTT. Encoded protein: CASSILAGSGELFF.